Sequencing of this TCR beta chain was carried out in a study of T cells after yellow fever vaccination (dated by TCRdb to between 2017 and 2020). The study in broad terms: The SMART-Seq v4 Ultra Low Input RNA kit was used to prepare libraries from fractions with low cell numbers. Bulk PBMC replicates and cell subsets were isolated from blood drawn at multiple timepoints before and after both primary and secondary immunization. Bulk TCR alpha and beta repertoires were sequenced longitudinally to track T-cell clones before and after primary and booster YFV17D yellow fever vaccination. Two healthy male donors, one aged 18 to 30 and one aged 30 to 40 years, were included in the cohort. Overall study results and their limits: Computational filtering was needed because FACS-sorted repertoires could contain abundant contaminating clonotypes from the bulk population. Most clones expanded after primary vaccination (around 97% of CD4 and 88% of CD8) were re-detected after the booster, suggesting that broad memory maintenance occurred. The secondary T-cell response was found to be weaker but faster than the primary response, with a peak reached on day 5 rather than on day 15. A small fraction of clonotypes appeared in both the CD4 and CD8 compartments, likely as a result of convergent recombination. The study included only two donors, which limits how far the findings can be generalized.

For sequencing, an Illumina NovaSeq 6000 was employed. Synthesis of TCR cDNA relied on 5'RACE template switching, a step that introduced a universal primer site along with unique molecular identifiers. Priming for cDNA synthesis came from both the TCR alpha and TCR beta constant segments. Library amplification involved two PCR steps, and the second step added sample barcodes and sequencing adapters. Sequencing of the libraries was done on either Illumina HiSeq 2500 (2x100 bp) or NovaSeq (2x150 bp). On the study's bioinformatics: Demultiplexing of reads and collapsing into UMI consensus sequences were performed with MIGEC, and V(D)J alignment was carried out with MiXCR. Using edgeR on replicate PBMC samples, clonotypes were called vaccine-responding if FDR was below 0.01 and the log2 fold change was above 5 up to day 15. Each bulk clonotype was labeled CD4 or CD8 based on which sequenced repertoire, CD4 or CD8, contained the clonotype at higher abundance. TCRdb passed the public sequencing reads through fastp at Q25 and MiXCR, retaining productive beta sequences. Each CDR3 protein gets just one entry, which takes the most common genes and DNA from the rows behind it. TCRdb assigned the V and J calls; the authors' analysis was not used. This sample gives 250,000 to 350,000 distinct CDR3 sequences in total; approximately 4% of them show up just once. Of the sample, roughly 19% is held by the ten largest clones.

The germline V gene sets CDR1 to MNHEY and CDR2 to SVGEGT. The cysteine opens and the phenylalanine closes a CDR3 of 14 amino acids. Here the CDR3 DNA is all that survives: 42 bases in frame from base 1. Ends trimmed: V by 6 bases, J by 9 bases; bases unmatched to a gene: 10. The meaning of the sample's treatment or condition label: live attenuated yellow fever vaccine strain. At each blood-draw timepoint, two biological replicates of bulk PBMCs were collected. A standard Ficoll-Paque protocol was used to isolate PBMCs from peripheral blood. RNA was extracted with TriZol from bulk PBMCs, CD4 and CD8 fractions, and dextramer-positive and dextramer-negative fractions. This clonotype was observed a few times. No cognate antigen has been identified for it. Base-call qualities are not available, and no considerably larger clone is one nucleotide away.

This receptor was obtained from a man aged 18 to 29 who received the YFV17D yellow fever vaccine. The V and J genes are TRBV6-2 or TRBV6-3 and TRBJ2-7; 11 bases in between match TRBD2. Source: PBMCs, taken 15 days after the yellow fever booster vaccination. The CDR3 region: CASSALPGLAAQYF. The DNA sequence is as follows: TGTGCCAGCAGCGCCCTCCCGGGACTAGCGGCGCAGTACTTC.